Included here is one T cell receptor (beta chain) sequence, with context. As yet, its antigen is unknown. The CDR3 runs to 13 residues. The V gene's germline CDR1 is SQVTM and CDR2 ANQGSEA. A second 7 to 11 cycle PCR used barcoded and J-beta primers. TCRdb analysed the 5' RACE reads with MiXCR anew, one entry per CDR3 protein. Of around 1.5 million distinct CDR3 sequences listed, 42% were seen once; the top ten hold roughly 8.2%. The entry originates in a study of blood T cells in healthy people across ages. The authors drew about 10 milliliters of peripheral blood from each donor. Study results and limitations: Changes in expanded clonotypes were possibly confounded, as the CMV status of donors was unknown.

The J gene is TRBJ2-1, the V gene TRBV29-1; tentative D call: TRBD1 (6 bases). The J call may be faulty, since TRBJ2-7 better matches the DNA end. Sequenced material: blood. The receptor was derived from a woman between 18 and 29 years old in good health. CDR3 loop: CSVAQDSHNEQYF. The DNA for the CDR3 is TGCAGCGTGGCCCAGGACAGTCACAATGAGCAGTACTTC.